This T cell receptor beta chain originates from a study of CD8 T cells in Susac syndrome (dated by TCRdb to about 2019). In the study overall: Of the Susac syndrome patients who were sequenced, more than five had clinically active disease and roughly eight were in clinical remission. At blood withdrawal, Susac syndrome patients were therapy-naive, treated with corticosteroids (with IVIg additionally given to some), or treated with IVIg alone. Repertoire sequencing was used to test whether CD8+ T cell activation and differentiation in Susac syndrome was antigen driven. Clonality of the CD8+ T cell repertoire was compared between 11 to 12 healthy donors, roughly 14 Susac syndrome patients and about 15 multiple sclerosis patients.

General study outcomes and caveats: Susac syndrome CD8+ repertoires showed clonal expansion, highest in CD8+ TEMRA cells and greater in clinically active than remitting patients. Looking at Susac-specific public clones, the researchers identified about 15 in the total CD8+ repertoire and five or six in the CD8+ TEMRA repertoire. The number of individuals in the TCR sequencing and HLA analysis was acknowledged as relatively small.

V has 2 bases trimmed and J has 5 bases trimmed; junction bases matching no gene number 4. The germline V gene (reference sequence) provides CDR1 MNHEY and CDR2 SMNVEV. The CDR3 starts with the cysteine, ends with the phenylalanine, and has 14 residues. The DNA shown is the 42-base CDR3, in frame from base 1. Peripheral blood CD8+ and CD4+ T cells from healthy donors, Susac syndrome patients and multiple sclerosis patients were profiled using high-throughput TCR beta sequencing. Recently defined diagnostic criteria for definite or probable disease were met by the Susac syndrome patients. Bulk CD8+ and CD4+ T cells were purified magnetically by negative isolation, whereas CD8+ TEMRA cells were enriched by FACS. Blood was drawn into EDTA tubes, processed within 24 hours, and PBMCs were isolated by density gradient centrifugation. PBMCs destined for TCR sequencing were cryopreserved in liquid nitrogen and later thawed in a 37 °C water bath. The sorted or isolated CD4+, CD8+ and CD8+ TEMRA cells had a purity of 90% or higher.

RNA was extracted with the RNeasy kit and about 0.5 to 1 ug was reverse transcribed using random hexamers. The immunoSEQ multiplex PCR assay, which covers 54 Vbeta and 13 Jbeta segments, was used to amplify TCR beta CDR3 regions. PCR amplification bias was corrected by using a synthetic template baseline for primer optimization and computational correction. On the authors' methods: Only productive sequences were kept, with reads annotated to V, D and J genes according to IMGT and analyzed in immunoSEQ Analyzer. Clonality was calculated as one minus the Shannon entropy normalized by log2 of the number of productive unique sequences. Public and private clones were assessed among the 100 most prevalent clones of each patient and control. Clones were defined as Susac-specific if absent from the healthy and MS cohorts, from approximately 1,100 published viral clones and from other ImmuneACCESS disease sequences. The public reads were run again by TCRdb, first through fastp at Q25 and then through MiXCR, and only productive beta chains were kept. Each CDR3 protein appears once, grouped with its most common genes and DNA. What appears here as the V and J calls and clone size reflects TCRdb's work, not the paper's. In all, the sample holds approximately 74,000 distinct CDR3 sequences, and 94% of those were seen once. Together, the top ten hold approximately 1% of the sample.

As to this clonotype: Its specific antigen is unknown. It has no much larger one-base neighbor in the sample; base qualities were not kept.

Source material: CD8+ T cells from PBMCs. The TCR was taken from a human donor with Susac syndrome. The chain links TRBV27 with TRBJ2-7; 9 nucleotides in the junction match TRBD1. The DNA sequence is given as TGTGCCAGCAGTTTACGGGACAGGGCAAACGAGCAGTACTTC. Translated, this is CASSLRDRANEQYF.